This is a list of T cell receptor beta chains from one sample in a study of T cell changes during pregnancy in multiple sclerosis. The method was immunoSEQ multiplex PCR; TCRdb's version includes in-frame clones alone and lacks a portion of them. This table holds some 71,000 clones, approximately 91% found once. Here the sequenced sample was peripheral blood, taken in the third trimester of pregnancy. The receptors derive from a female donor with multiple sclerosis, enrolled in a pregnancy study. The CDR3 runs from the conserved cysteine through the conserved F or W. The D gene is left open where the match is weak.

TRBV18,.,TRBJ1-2,TGTGCCAGCTCACCACCCTCTGTCGACTATGGCTACACCTTC,CASSPPSVDYGYTF
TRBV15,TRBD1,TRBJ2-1,TGTGCCACCAGCAGAGACCTCCTTTCGGGACAGGTAAACAATGAGCAGTTCTTC,CATSRDLLSGQVNNEQFF
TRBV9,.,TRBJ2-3,TGTGCCAGCAGCGATGGGAGGAGGGGGGGGTTTCCCACAGATACGCAGTATTTT,CASSDGRRGGFPTDTQYF
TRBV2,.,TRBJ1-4,TGTGCCAGCAGTGAGGCGGGTTTTAATGAAAAACTGTTTTTT,CASSEAGFNEKLFF
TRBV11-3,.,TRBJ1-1,TGTGCCAGCAGCACACAGACGAACACTGAAGCTTTCTTT,CASSTQTNTEAFF
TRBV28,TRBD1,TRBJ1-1,TGTGCCAGCAGTTTTGGCAGGGGGCGCGGTAACACTGAAGCTTTCTTT,CASSFGRGRGNTEAFF
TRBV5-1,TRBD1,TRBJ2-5,TGCGCCAGCAGCTTCTATGGACAGGGAGGAGAGACCCAGTACTTC,CASSFYGQGGETQYF
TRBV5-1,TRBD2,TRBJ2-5,TGCGCCAGCAGCTTGTCGCTTAGCGGGGGGGTTTCAGAGACCCAGTACTTC,CASSLSLSGGVSETQYF
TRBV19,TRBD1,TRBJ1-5,TGTGCCAGTACAGGGGGCTTTCTCGGTTGGCCCCAGCATTTT,CASTGGFLGWPQHF
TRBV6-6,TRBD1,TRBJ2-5,TGTGCCAGCAGCCGAAGCGACAGGGGGCAAGAGACCCAGTACTTC,CASSRSDRGQETQYF